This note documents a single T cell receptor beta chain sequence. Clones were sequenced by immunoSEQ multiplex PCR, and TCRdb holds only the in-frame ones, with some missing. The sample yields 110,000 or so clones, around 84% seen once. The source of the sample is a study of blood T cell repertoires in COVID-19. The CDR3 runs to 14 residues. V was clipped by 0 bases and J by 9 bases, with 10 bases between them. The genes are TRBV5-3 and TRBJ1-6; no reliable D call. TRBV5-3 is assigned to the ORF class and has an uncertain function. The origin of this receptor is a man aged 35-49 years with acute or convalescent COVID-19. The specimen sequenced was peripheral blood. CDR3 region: CARSLGPRGSPLHF. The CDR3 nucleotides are TGTGCCAGAAGCTTGGGTCCTAGAGGTTCACCCCTCCACTTT.